Sequencing of this T cell receptor (beta chain) was carried out in a study of blood T cell repertoires in COVID-19. As for the study in general: Samples of COVID-19 (acute and convalescent) were obtained from the United States, Italy and Spain.

The CDR3 loop spans 11 amino acids. Per the germline V gene, CDR1 is DFQATT and CDR2 is SNEGSKA (reference sequence). V lost 7 bases, J lost 13 bases, and 8 bases stayed unmatched. Libraries were prepared by immunoSEQ multiplex PCR; TCRdb keeps only in-frame clonotypes and omits some of them. The table includes fewer than 150,000 clones, roughly 89% detected once. The V and J genes are TRBV20-1 and TRBJ2-2; 8 bases are shared with TRBD1. Material: peripheral blood. The receptor was isolated from a woman aged 60-75 years with COVID-19, enrolled during active disease. CDR3 protein: CSVSRDRWLFF. CDR3 nucleotides: TGCAGTGTATCTCGGGACAGGTGGCTGTTTTTT.